This TCR beta chain was sequenced for a study of T cell clonality in common variable immunodeficiency. This table comes from immunoSEQ multiplex PCR, and its TCRdb copy is limited to in-frame clones, with some not included. The counts give tens of thousands of clones, none of them seen only once; 2.5% to 3% is held by the top ten. General study results and limits: Repertoire-complication correlations in CVID were limited by patient heterogeneity.

CDR1 and CDR2 (germline): SGHRS, YFSETQ. The ends were cut back, 3 bases at V and 3 bases at J, with 7 bases in the middle. The CDR3 is 12 amino acids. Most patients and controls had Caucasian heritage. This clone appeared many times. Its antigen remains unknown. The read falls 3 residues short of the CDR3 end, and the missing part is taken from the germline J gene. This TCR came from a person between 18 and 75 years old in good health. Sequencing was done on a sample of peripheral blood mononuclear cells. J is TRBJ2-7 and V is TRBV5-1; D is possibly TRBD1 (6 bases). The CDR3 bases that were read are TGCGCCAGCAGCTGGGACAACTACGAG. This translates into CASSWDNYE. Given in full, the CDR3 is CASSWDNYEQYF.